Following are 19 T cell receptor beta chains from one sample sequenced in a study of cytomegalovirus exposure and HLA in healthy donors. Using immunoSEQ multiplex PCR, the repertoire was profiled, and TCRdb retains in-frame clones only, with some absent. The sample consists of approximately 150,000 clones, approximately 88% of them appearing once. Source material: PBMCs. The source is a man aged 18 to 35 in good health and CMV-seropositive.

The chain has TRBV19 and TRBJ1-3; 7 nucleotides agree with TRBD1. The V gene end was trimmed by 5 bases and the J gene end by 0 bases; junction bases not matched to a gene: 10. The CDR3 has 17 amino acids. Germline loops: CDR1 LNHDA, CDR2 SQIVND (reference sequence). In nucleotides, the CDR3 is TGTGCCAGTAGTCCTCCACCAGGGACAGCCTCTGGAAACACCATATATTTT. This translates into CASSPPPGTASGNTIYF.

The chain links TRBV5-1 to TRBJ1-5; D unclear. The CDR3 spans 14 residues. Trimming pared 4 bases from V and 6 bases from J, leaving 14 bases between. Germline V lookup: CDR1 SGHRS, CDR2 YFSETQ. The DNA for the CDR3 is TGCGCCAGCAGCCCCGGGGAAAGTGGTCAGCCCCAGCATTTT. Protein sequence: CASSPGESGQPQHF.

This sequence joins TRBV27 and TRBJ2-2; 7 bases line up with TRBD1. V lost 3 bases to trimming and J lost 5 bases; unmatched junction nucleotides: 12. Germline-derived CDR1 and CDR2 are MNHEY and SMNVEV (reference sequence). The CDR3 length is 17 residues. CDR3 in amino acids: CASSFPTGMLKTGELFF. The CDR3, as DNA: TGTGCCAGCAGTTTCCCGACAGGGATGTTAAAAACCGGGGAGCTGTTTTTT.

This rearrangement joins TRBV7-3 to TRBJ1-1; 11 nucleotides line up with TRBD1. Germline V gene lookup returns CDR1 SGHTA and CDR2 FQGTGA. This CDR3 region has 21 residues. Unmatched junction bases numbered 18, after V lost 0 bases and J lost 3 bases. CDR3 sequence: CASSLTAGTGGYPPRDTEAFF. Written as DNA, the CDR3 is TGTGCCAGCAGCTTAACCGCCGGGACAGGGGGTTACCCACCCAGGGACACTGAAGCTTTCTTT.

The J gene is TRBJ1-2, the V gene TRBV11-2, with 8 positions matching TRBD1. Germline CDR1 SGHAT, CDR2 FQNNGV. V lost 5 bases, J lost 4 bases, and 9 bases stayed unmatched. There are 15 residues in the CDR3. CDR3 amino acids: CASSLATGARYGYTF. In nucleotides, the CDR3 is TGTGCCAGCAGCCTCGCGACAGGGGCCCGCTATGGCTACACCTTC.

The chain joins TRBV7-8 to TRBJ1-3, with TRBD1 as a possible D gene (6 bases). The V end was cut by 3 bases, the J end by 2 bases, with 14 bases between. The CDR3 spans 16 residues. CDR1 is SGHVS, CDR2 FQNEAQ, per germline. The CDR3 region is CASSFDRGAAGNTIYF. CDR3 nucleotide sequence: TGTGCCAGCAGCTTCGACCGGGGGGCTGCTGGAAACACCATATATTTT.

This chain joins TRBV5-1 and TRBJ2-7; TRBD2 is a possible D gene (6 bases). This CDR3 contains 15 residues. Germline V gene data show CDR1 as SGHRS and CDR2 as YFSETQ. V gave up 0 bases and J gave up 2 bases, with 12 bases separating them. The CDR3 bases are TGCGCCAGCAGCTTGGAGAGCGGGTGGACCTACGAGCAGTACTTC. Its protein product is CASSLESGWTYEQYF.

The rearrangement uses TRBV7-9 and TRBJ2-1; a weak D match, TRBD2 (5 bases). Germline V gives CDR1 SEHNR, CDR2 FQNEAQ (reference sequence). This CDR3 has 16 residues. V shed 5 bases and J shed 9 bases, with 23 bases lying between them. The CDR3 coding sequence is TGTGCCAGCAGCCCGCCGGGGATCGAGGGATTGAGTGAGCAGTTCTTC. This codes for CASSPPGIEGLSEQFF.

The CDR3 DNA is TGCGCCAGCAGCTGGGGGGACAGGGCGATAGATACGCAGTATTTT. It is translated as CASSWGDRAIDTQYF. The chain links TRBV5-1 to TRBJ2-3, with 9 bases that match TRBD1. The V gene's germline CDR1 is SGHRS and CDR2 YFSETQ. The CDR3 covers 15 residues. V was pared by 3 bases and J by 5 bases, with 7 bases of the junction left unmatched.

This clone was seen a handful of times. The chain recombines TRBV28 with TRBJ2-7, with a weak D call TRBD1 (5 bases). CDR3 length: 13 residues. Per germline, CDR1 MDHEN and CDR2 SYDVKM. The germline V and J ends were trimmed by 8 bases and 5 bases, with 16 bases remaining between them. CDR3 nucleotides: TGTGCCAGCCTATCAGGGCTCGTTGACGAGCAGTACTTC. Protein sequence: CASLSGLVDEQYF.

V usage is TRBV30 and J usage is TRBJ2-3; D is unclear. Germline V gives CDR1 GTSNPN, CDR2 SVGIG (reference sequence). The V end lost 0 bases, the J end lost 6 bases, and 7 bases lay between the germline ends. The length of the CDR3 is 12 residues. CDR3: CAWSVLWDTQYF. For the CDR3, the DNA is TGTGCCTGGAGTGTACTCTGGGATACGCAGTATTTT.

V usage is TRBV7-9 and J usage is TRBJ2-7, with 10 bases identical to TRBD1. With 4 bases clipped from V and 4 bases from J, the junction kept 4 bases outside the gene matches. The CDR3 totals 14 residues. CDR1 SEHNR and CDR2 FQNEAQ come from the germline V gene (reference sequence). CDR3 DNA sequence: TGTGCCAGCAGCTCTCGGGACAGGGGTTACGAGCAGTACTTC. Protein product: CASSSRDRGYEQYF.

This sequence joins TRBV15 and TRBJ2-7; 7 bases fit TRBD2. The CDR3 contains 15 residues. CDR1 is LNHNV and CDR2 is YYDKDF in the germline V gene (reference sequence). V trimming: 0 bases; J trimming: 6 bases; junction bases outside the gene matches: 8. The CDR3 DNA follows: TGTGCCACCAGCAGAGATCAGGGCGGGGGACGCGAGCAGTACTTC. Amino acids: CATSRDQGGGREQYF. Full variable domain (rest looked up from reference TRBV15 and TRBJ2-7): DAMVIQNPRYQVTQFGKPVTLSCSQTLNHNVMYWYQQKSSQAPKLLFHYYDKDFNNEADTPDNFQSRRPNTSFCFLDIRSPGLGDTAMYLCATSRDQGGGREQYFGPGTRLTVT.

This chain connects TRBV5-4 to TRBJ1-6; 7 nucleotides align to TRBD1. Trimming at V came to 1 base and at J to 9 bases, leaving 10 bases not matched to a gene. The germline gives CDR1 SGHNT, CDR2 YYREEE (reference sequence). The CDR3 extends over 16 amino acids. CDR3 protein: CASSLSKGATPSPLHF. For the CDR3, the DNA is TGTGCCAGCAGCTTGTCTAAGGGGGCTACCCCTTCACCCCTCCACTTT.

This sequence joins TRBV6-5 and TRBJ1-1, with D uncertain. Trimming pared 6 bases from V and 4 bases from J, leaving 18 bases between. CDR1 and CDR2 (germline): MNHEY, SVGAGI. This CDR3 is built from 15 residues. CDR3 amino acids: CASSNSPAGSTEAFF. DNA of the CDR3: TGTGCCAGCAGCAACTCCCCGGCGGGTAGCACTGAAGCTTTCTTT.

V and J are TRBV19 and TRBJ1-1; unclear D gene. The V gene lost 8 bases and the J gene lost 3 bases, with 16 bases spanning the gap. CDR3 length: 14 amino acids. From germline, CDR1 is LNHDA and CDR2 SQIVND (reference sequence). The CDR3: CASALEGGYTEAFF. The DNA of the CDR3 is TGTGCCAGTGCTCTGGAGGGCGGGTACACTGAAGCTTTCTTT.

The V and J genes are TRBV11-3 and TRBJ2-2, with 10 bases aligning to TRBD1. Germline lookup yields CDR1 SGHNT and CDR2 YENEEA. Trimming removed 1 base from V and 7 bases from J; junction bases left unmatched: 6. The CDR3 consists of 16 residues. The CDR3 DNA follows: TGTGCCAGCAGCTTAGGACAGGGGGCGCGAGGCGGGGAGCTGTTTTTT. Amino acid sequence: CASSLGQGARGGELFF.

V is TRBV19 and J is TRBJ1-5, with D possibly matching TRBD1 (5 bases). Germline values: CDR1 LNHDA, CDR2 SQIVND (reference sequence). This CDR3 is 16 amino acids long. V lost 4 bases to trimming and J lost 0 bases, with 13 bases between them. The CDR3 loop is CASSRLQDLSNQPQHF. The CDR3 DNA follows: TGTGCCAGTAGTAGATTACAGGACCTTAGCAATCAGCCCCAGCATTTT.

This chain connects TRBV18 to TRBJ2-1, with D possibly being TRBD2 (5 bases). Germline V CDR1 and CDR2: KGHSH, LQKENI. Between the trimmed V and J ends, which lost 1 base and 0 bases, there was a span of 7 bases. The CDR3 is 15 residues long. The CDR3 here is CASSPRTRSYNEQFF. CDR3 in DNA: TGTGCCAGCTCACCACGGACTCGCTCCTACAATGAGCAGTTCTTC.